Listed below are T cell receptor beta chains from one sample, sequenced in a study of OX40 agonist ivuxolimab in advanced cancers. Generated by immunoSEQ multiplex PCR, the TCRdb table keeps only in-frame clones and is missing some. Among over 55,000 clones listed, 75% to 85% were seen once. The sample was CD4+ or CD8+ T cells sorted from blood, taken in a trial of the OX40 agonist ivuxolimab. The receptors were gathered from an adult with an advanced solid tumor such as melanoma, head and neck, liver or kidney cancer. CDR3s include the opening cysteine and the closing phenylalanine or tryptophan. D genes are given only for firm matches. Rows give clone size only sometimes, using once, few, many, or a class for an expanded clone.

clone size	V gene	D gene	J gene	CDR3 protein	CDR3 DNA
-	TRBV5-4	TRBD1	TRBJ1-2	CASSFDRDYGYTF	TGTGCCAGCAGCTTCGACAGGGACTATGGCTACACCTTC
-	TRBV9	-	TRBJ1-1	CASSNTGRLNTEAFF	TGTGCCAGCAGCAACACAGGACGTCTGAACACTGAAGCTTTCTTT
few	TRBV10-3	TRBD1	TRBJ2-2	CAISAGTGGTGELFF	TGTGCCATCAGTGCGGGGACAGGGGGAACCGGGGAGCTGTTTTTT
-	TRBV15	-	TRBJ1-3	CATSRVGNTIYF	TGTGCCACCAGCAGAGTTGGAAACACCATATATTTT
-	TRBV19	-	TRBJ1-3	CASSFTMPGNTIYF	TGTGCCAGTAGTTTTACGATGCCTGGAAACACCATATATTTT
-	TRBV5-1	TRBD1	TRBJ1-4	CASSRTGLGEKLFF	TGCGCCAGCAGCCGGACAGGGCTTGGGGAAAAACTGTTTTTT
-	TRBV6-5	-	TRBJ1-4	CASSELATNEKLFF	TGTGCCAGCAGTGAGCTTGCAACTAATGAAAAACTGTTTTTT
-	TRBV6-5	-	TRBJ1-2	CASSYSIESLKTF	TGTGCCAGCAGTTACTCGATTGAGAGCCTTAAGACCTTC
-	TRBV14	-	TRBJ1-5	CASSRNAQSPQHF	TGTGCCAGCAGCCGAAACGCCCAGTCGCCCCAGCATTTT
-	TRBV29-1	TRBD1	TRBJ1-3	CSVSFTQGAISGNTIYF	TGCAGCGTTAGTTTTACACAGGGGGCCATCTCTGGAAACACCATATATTTT
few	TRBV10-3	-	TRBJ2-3	CAISGAYGTDTQYF	TGTGCCATCAGCGGGGCCTATGGCACAGATACGCAGTATTTT
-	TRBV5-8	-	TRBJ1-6	CASSPTLTGQYSPLHF	TGTGCCAGCAGCCCTACTTTGACCGGACAGTATTCACCCCTCCACTTT